A selection of T cell receptor beta chains follows, all from one sample in a study of T-cell memory formation after mild COVID-19. TCRdb processed the 5' RACE reads anew with MiXCR; each CDR3 protein has one entry. The sample carries tens of thousands of distinct CDR3 sequences, 16% recorded once. The source material was PBMCs or a T cell subset sorted from them (not recorded which). Every receptor here comes from an adult woman who had mild COVID-19 (a few samples of this study predate the infection). Cell type and time point are not known. Both conserved end residues are part of each CDR3. A D gene is named only where the DNA matches it firmly. Size tells how often a clone was seen (once, few, many) or the class of an expanded clone, and some rows leave it out.

-,TRBV20-1,TRBJ2-3,many,CSAREAGEATDTQYF,TGCAGTGCTAGAGAGGCAGGGGAGGCGACAGATACGCAGTATTTT
-,TRBV5-1,TRBJ2-1,few,CASSLGSVGHQINEQFF,TGCGCCAGCAGCTTGGGGTCGGTGGGACACCAAATCAATGAGCAGTTCTTC
-,TRBV5-1,TRBJ2-1,-,CASSLGGRNEQFF,TGCGCCAGCAGCTTGGGGGGCAGGAATGAGCAGTTCTTC
-,TRBV18,TRBJ1-5,-,CASSPSNPGRYGNQPQHF,TGTGCCAGCTCCCCATCGAATCCGGGGAGGTACGGCAATCAGCCCCAGCATTTT
-,TRBV5-8,TRBJ1-6,few,CASSPEGSYNSPLHF,TGTGCCAGCAGCCCGGAAGGTTCTTATAATTCACCCCTCCACTTT
-,TRBV5-1,TRBJ2-1,many,CASSLGASSYNEQFF,TGCGCCAGCAGCTTGGGGGCTAGCTCCTACAATGAGCAGTTCTTC
TRBD1,TRBV5-1,TRBJ2-7,-,CASSSDRGLAYEQYF,TGCGCCAGCAGCAGTGACAGGGGATTAGCCTACGAGCAGTACTTC
-,TRBV4-3,TRBJ2-1,-,CASSQDRERVGEQFF,TGCGCCAGCAGCCAAGATCGAGAGCGGGTGGGTGAGCAGTTCTTC
-,TRBV30,TRBJ2-7,few,CAWSQQNYEQYF,TGTGCCTGGAGTCAGCAGAACTACGAGCAGTACTTC
-,TRBV12-5,TRBJ2-7,few,CASGLDNRDKQYF,TGTGCTAGTGGTTTGGATAACAGGGACAAGCAGTACTTC
-,TRBV7-2,TRBJ2-3,-,CASSLQGQAWEQYF,TGTGCCAGCAGCTTACAAGGGCAGGCATGGGAGCAGTATTTT
TRBD2,TRBV4-1,TRBJ2-7,few,CASSPERGEQYF,TGCGCCAGCAGCCCGGAGCGGGGCGAGCAGTACTTC
-,TRBV13,TRBJ1-1,few,CASSLRVRNTEAFF,TGTGCCAGCAGCTTAAGGGTTCGTAACACTGAAGCTTTCTTT
-,TRBV25-1,TRBJ1-2,-,CAIRTGFSGGYTF,TGTGCCATCAGAACGGGGTTCTCGGGTGGCTACACCTTC
-,TRBV5-6,TRBJ2-7,few,CASSLGNNPYEQYF,TGTGCCAGCAGCTTGGGGAACAACCCCTACGAGCAGTACTTC
-,TRBV7-6,TRBJ2-6,few,CASSLEGTTGANVLTF,TGTGCCAGCAGCTTAGAAGGGACGACCGGGGCCAACGTCCTGACTTTC
-,TRBV6-6,TRBJ1-6,-,CASGGFGNSPLHF,TGTGCCAGCGGGGGGTTCGGTAATTCACCCCTCCACTTT
-,TRBV4-1,TRBJ2-3,-,CASSQGDITDTQYF,TGCGCCAGCAGCCAAGGCGACATCACAGATACGCAGTATTTT
-,TRBV29-1,TRBJ2-7,few,CSAEGGTSYEQYF,TGCAGCGCTGAGGGGGGCACTTCCTACGAGCAGTACTTC
-,TRBV9,TRBJ2-1,-,CASSVVPGDEQFF,TGTGCCAGCAGCGTAGTCCCGGGGGATGAGCAGTTCTTC
-,TRBV7-9,TRBJ1-4,few,CASRPQEGTPQGRLFF,TGTGCCAGCAGACCACAAGAGGGGACGCCTCAAGGTAGACTGTTTTTT